The 28 T cell receptor beta chains below come from one sample, sequenced in a study of graft-versus-host responses after intestinal transplantation (TCRdb year 2021). For these receptors, no antigen is known. Libraries came from the immunoSEQ multiplex PCR assay. What TCRdb holds here is the immuneACCESS table cut down to in-frame rearrangements. Part of the clones is not present; checked against another copy, under half of the missing clones reflect an unresolved V gene, and the others are unexplained. In all, the sample holds tens of thousands of clones, and roughly 90% of those were seen once. The biggest ten clones account for roughly 1.6% of the sample. In the paper's terms, the time point label means: cells obtained before transplantation from donor or recipient. Sample: unstimulated CD8+ T cells sorted from spleen or lymph node cells, taken before transplant. The source is a human donor who was the organ donor for an intestinal transplant.

The V and J genes are TRBV28 and TRBJ1-2; 8 bases are a match to TRBD1. CDR1 is MDHEN, CDR2 SYDVKM, per germline. With 4 bases clipped from V and 4 bases from J, the junction kept 5 bases outside the gene matches. This CDR3 is built from 14 residues. CDR3 coding DNA: TGTGCCAGCAGTTCGCAGGGGGCCCCCTATGGCTACACCTTC. Translation: CASSSQGAPYGYTF.

This chain links TRBV15 with TRBJ1-1; 7 bases line up with TRBD1. The CDR3 length is 14 residues. V trimming: 5 bases; J trimming: 8 bases; junction bases outside the gene matches: 11. Germline CDR1 reads LNHNV; CDR2 reads YYDKDF (reference sequence). The CDR3 region is CATSWKTRGPEAFF. For the CDR3, the DNA is TGTGCCACCAGCTGGAAGACTAGGGGGCCCGAAGCTTTCTTT.

This clone appeared a few times. The chain couples TRBV5-1 to TRBJ2-7; D may be TRBD2 (6 bases). This CDR3 region has 14 residues. Germline lookup yields CDR1 SGHRS and CDR2 YFSETQ. The V end lost 4 bases, the J end lost 1 base, and 12 bases lay between the germline ends. Written as DNA, the CDR3 is TGCGCCAGCAGCCTAGAACGGGGGTCCTACGAGCAGTACTTC. It codes for CASSLERGSYEQYF.

V is TRBV5-1 and J is TRBJ2-7; 8 bases are a match to TRBD1. The CDR3 runs to 13 residues. V dropped 8 bases and J dropped 4; count of bases not matched to a gene: 8. From germline, CDR1 is SGHRS and CDR2 YFSETQ. CDR3 in amino acids: CASAGGAEYEQYF. Written as DNA, the CDR3 is TGCGCCAGTGCAGGGGGCGCAGAATACGAGCAGTACTTC.

V gene TRBV27 combines with J gene TRBJ1-1; tentatively, D is TRBD1 (5 bases). Trimming cost V 0 bases and J 1 base, with 6 bases left between them. CDR3 length: 14 amino acids. CDR1 is MNHEY, CDR2 SMNVEV, per germline (reference sequence). CDR3 sequence: CASSLSQGNTEAFF. The CDR3 coding sequence is TGTGCCAGCAGTTTATCTCAGGGGAACACTGAAGCTTTCTTT.

The genes are TRBV6-5 and TRBJ1-5; weak D call: TRBD1 (5 bases). CDR1 and CDR2 from the germline V gene are MNHEY and SVGAGI. This CDR3 comprises 13 residues. Trimming stripped 6 bases from V and 6 bases from J, with 12 bases between. Here the CDR3 DNA reads TGTGCCAGCAGCCCCAGGGAGGGTCAGCCCCAGCATTTT. This sequence encodes CASSPREGQPQHF.

The chain links TRBV7-8 to TRBJ2-1; 9 nucleotides line up with TRBD2. Losses at the gene ends were 5 bases for V and 3 bases for J; bases not matched to a gene: 8. This CDR3 has 16 residues. Germline CDR1 SGHVS, CDR2 FQNEAQ. The CDR3 is CASSAWASGIYNEQFF. In nucleotides, the CDR3 is TGTGCCAGCAGCGCGTGGGCTAGCGGGATCTACAATGAGCAGTTCTTC.

The chain combines TRBV11-2 with TRBJ2-3, with D perhaps TRBD2 (5 bases). CDR3 size: 16 residues. Between the trimmed V and J ends, which lost 5 bases and 0 bases, there was a span of 15 bases. CDR1 SGHAT and CDR2 FQNNGV come from the germline V gene. The CDR3 sequence: CASSDYRYTSTDTQYF. The CDR3 DNA reads as TGTGCCAGCAGCGACTACAGATATACTAGCACAGATACGCAGTATTTT.

The chain links TRBV5-1 to TRBJ2-5; maybe TRBD1 (6 bases). V lost 3 bases and J lost 5, with 11 bases in between. The CDR3 is 13 amino acids. Germline lookup yields CDR1 SGHRS and CDR2 YFSETQ. CDR3 region: CASSSGGRETQYF. DNA of the CDR3: TGCGCCAGCAGCTCTGGGGGCAGGGAGACCCAGTACTTC.

The gene calls are TRBV6-6 and TRBJ2-7; 7 nucleotides match TRBD1. V lost 5 bases and J lost 0; bases outside the gene matches: 7. The CDR3 extends over 15 amino acids. The germline V gene has CDR1 MNHNY and CDR2 SVGAGI (reference sequence). CDR3 sequence (DNA): TGTGCCAGCAGTCCGCCAGGGGACAGCTCCTACGAGCAGTACTTC. This translates into CASSPPGDSSYEQYF.

This chain links TRBV11-3 with TRBJ2-7; D is possibly TRBD2 (5 bases). Trimming shortened V by 6 bases and J by 3 bases, and 12 bases separated the two germline ends. The CDR3 totals 13 residues. CDR1 and CDR2 (germline): SGHNT, YENEEA. CDR3 sequence: CASSLTLDYEQYF. Here the CDR3 DNA reads TGTGCCAGCAGTTTAACACTAGACTACGAGCAGTACTTC.

The chain couples TRBV27 to TRBJ2-1; D not resolved. This CDR3 is built from 15 residues. The germline CDR1 and CDR2 sequences are MNHEY and SMNVEV (reference sequence). V was pared by 5 bases and J by 0 bases, with 11 bases between. The CDR3 DNA is TGTGCCAGCAGTGACACGAAAAGCTCCTACAATGAGCAGTTCTTC. It specifies CASSDTKSSYNEQFF.

This chain connects TRBV28 to TRBJ1-4; 10 nucleotides line up with TRBD1. This CDR3 contains 14 residues. Germline CDR1 MDHEN, CDR2 SYDVKM. Losses at the gene ends were 5 bases for V and 6 bases for J; bases not matched to a gene: 3. In DNA form, the CDR3 reads TGTGCCAGCAGTCCGACAGGGGGCGATGAAAAACTGTTTTTT. Translation: CASSPTGGDEKLFF.

This clone was observed a handful of times. This sequence joins TRBV6-1 and TRBJ2-7, with 9 bases that match TRBD1. CDR1 is MNHNS and CDR2 is SASEGT in the germline V gene. Trimming at V came to 4 bases and at J to 4 bases, leaving 11 bases not matched to a gene. The CDR3 consists of 16 residues. CDR3 region: CASSGTGTGTGYEQYF. DNA of the CDR3: TGTGCCAGCAGTGGTACCGGGACAGGGACTGGTTACGAGCAGTACTTC.

The rearrangement links TRBV11-2 to TRBJ1-2; D may be TRBD1 (6 bases). Trimming shortened V by 5 bases and J by 7 bases, and 14 bases separated the two germline ends. Germline values: CDR1 SGHAT, CDR2 FQNNGV. This CDR3 comprises 13 residues. The CDR3 coding sequence is TGTGCCAGCAGCCGTCCTTGGGGGCTTGGCTACACCTTC. Its translation is CASSRPWGLGYTF.

The V and J genes are TRBV7-9 and TRBJ1-1; D unresolved. The CDR3 length is 15 residues. Trimming removed 5 bases from V and 5 bases from J, with 18 bases in between. The germline gives CDR1 SEHNR, CDR2 FQNEAQ (reference sequence). The CDR3 loop reads CASSHPLEGRTEAFF. CDR3 coding DNA: TGTGCCAGCAGCCACCCGCTCGAGGGCAGGACTGAAGCTTTCTTT.

The chain is built from TRBV4-3 and TRBJ1-5; perhaps TRBD1 as D (5 bases). V was pared by 0 bases and J by 4 bases, with 7 bases between. Germline V gives CDR1 LGHNA, CDR2 YSLEER. This CDR3 has 14 residues. CDR3 sequence reads: CASSQDRGNQPQHF. CDR3 coding DNA: TGCGCCAGCAGCCAAGATCGGGGGAATCAGCCCCAGCATTTT.

This clone was counted a single time. The rearrangement uses TRBV13 and TRBJ2-1; 7 bases match TRBD1. V trimming: 5 bases; J trimming: 0 bases; junction bases outside the gene matches: 4. The CDR3 runs 15 residues. In germline, CDR1 is PRHDT, CDR2 FYEKMQ (reference sequence). CDR3 sequence reads: CASSPGTASYNEQFF. CDR3 bases: TGTGCCAGCAGCCCCGGGACAGCCTCCTACAATGAGCAGTTCTTC. Using reference TRBV13 and TRBJ2-1 for the parts outside the CDR3, the full variable domain is AAGVIQSPRHLIKEKRETATLKCYPIPRHDTVYWYQQGPGQDPQFLISFYEKMQSDKGSIPDRFSAQQFSDYHSELNMSSLELGDSALYFCASSPGTASYNEQFFGPGTRLTVL.

In this sample, this clone turned up once. The genes are TRBV25-1 and TRBJ2-7, with 8 positions matching TRBD2. CDR3 size: 13 residues. Germline V gene data show CDR1 as MGHDK and CDR2 as SYGVNS. J lost 3 bases, V lost 5 bases, and 3 bases had no gene match. In DNA, the CDR3 is TGTGCCAGCAGTCCGACTAGCGTCTACGAGCAGTACTTC. Translated: CASSPTSVYEQYF.

This chain joins TRBV7-9 and TRBJ1-3; 7 bases map to TRBD1. The CDR3 spans 12 residues. The germline V gene encodes CDR1 SEHNR and CDR2 FQNEAQ (reference sequence). The V segment lost 5 bases and the J segment 7 bases; nucleotides outside the gene matches: 2. The CDR3 DNA sequence: TGTGCCAGCAGCCCCAGGGGGAACACCATATATTTT. Its translation: CASSPRGNTIYF.

The rearrangement uses TRBV18 and TRBJ2-2, with D tentatively TRBD1 (5 bases). The CDR3 has 15 residues. Looked up from germline, CDR1 is KGHSH and CDR2 is LQKENI. With 1 base removed from V and 4 bases from J, the gap between germline ends came to 10 bases. The DNA for the CDR3 is TGTGCCAGCTCACCACGAGACAGAACCACCGGGGAGCTGTTTTTT. This codes for CASSPRDRTTGELFF.

The chain couples TRBV19 to TRBJ2-1; TRBD2 matches at 10 bases. CDR1 and CDR2 from the germline V gene are LNHDA and SQIVND (reference sequence). V lost 9 bases to trimming and J lost 0 bases; unmatched junction nucleotides: 5. This CDR3 is built from 15 residues. The CDR3 nucleotides are TGTGCCAGCACGGTAGCGGGAGGCTCCTACAATGAGCAGTTCTTC. It translates to CASTVAGGSYNEQFF.

This chain links TRBV4-1 with TRBJ1-2; possible D gene TRBD1, 5 bases. Trimming removed 4 bases from V and 5 bases from J, with 14 bases in between. This CDR3 contains 14 residues. CDR1 and CDR2 (germline): MGHRA, YSYEKL. This CDR3 reads CASSLGQGSYGYTF. CDR3 sequence (DNA): TGCGCCAGCAGCCTCGGCCAGGGTTCGTATGGCTACACCTTC.

V gene TRBV6-4 combines with J gene TRBJ2-2, with TRBD2 matching 9 bases. There are 15 residues in the CDR3. With 6 bases clipped from V and 3 bases from J, the junction kept 5 bases outside the gene matches. CDR1 MRHNA and CDR2 SNTAGT come from the germline V gene. In nucleotides, the CDR3 is TGTGCCAGCAGATTGATAGCGGGAGACACCGGGGAGCTGTTTTTT. It is translated as CASRLIAGDTGELFF.

The V call is TRBV10-3, the J call TRBJ2-7, with 9 nucleotides matching TRBD1. This CDR3 has 16 residues. CDR1 and CDR2 from the germline V gene are ENHRY and SYGVKD. Germline trimming cut 6 bases from V and 3 bases from J; bases unmatched to any gene: 12. Written as DNA, the CDR3 is TGTGCCATCAGCCCCCACCTCGGGACAGGGATCTACGAGCAGTACTTC. This gives the protein CAISPHLGTGIYEQYF.

The chain uses TRBV9 and TRBJ2-1; possible D gene TRBD2, 5 bases. The CDR3 length is 18 residues. Germline V gives CDR1 SGDLS, CDR2 YYNGEE. Between the trimmed V and J ends, which lost 2 bases and 2 bases, there was a span of 20 bases. For the CDR3, the DNA is TGTGCCAGCAGCGTCCCCTCTGGCGAGGGAGACCCCTACAATGAGCAGTTCTTC. This codes for CASSVPSGEGDPYNEQFF.

The chain combines TRBV28 with TRBJ2-5; TRBD2 matches 8 bases. The J call may be incorrect, as the DNA end agrees better with TRBJ2-7. This CDR3 is 14 amino acids long. In germline, CDR1 is MDHEN, CDR2 SYDVKM. The CDR3 nucleotides read TGTGCCAGCAGACTAGCGGAAGGAGGCTACGAGCAGTACTTC. This codes for CASRLAEGGYEQYF.

The chain employs TRBV13 and TRBJ2-2; 10 bases are shared with TRBD2. The trim removed 4 bases at V and 7 bases at J, leaving 6 bases unmatched. Germline V CDR1 and CDR2: PRHDT, FYEKMQ (reference sequence). The CDR3 covers 15 residues. The CDR3 loop reads CASSSPSGSSGELFF. The CDR3 DNA sequence: TGTGCCAGCAGCTCACCTAGCGGGAGTAGCGGGGAGCTGTTTTTT. Full variable domain (missing parts from reference TRBV13 and TRBJ2-2): AAGVIQSPRHLIKEKRETATLKCYPIPRHDTVYWYQQGPGQDPQFLISFYEKMQSDKGSIPDRFSAQQFSDYHSELNMSSLELGDSALYFCASSSPSGSSGELFFGEGSRLTVL.